What follows is one T cell receptor (beta chain) and its context. The CDR3 runs 15 residues. Germline loops: CDR1 MNHEY, CDR2 SVGEGT. With 5 bases clipped from V and 8 bases from J, the junction kept 11 bases outside the gene matches. The data were obtained in a study of Ad26.COV2.S vaccination and SARS-CoV-2 variants. Treatment of the sample: roughly 18 received Ad26.COV2.S at low or high dose, single or two shots; 5 received placebo; per-sample allocation not given. Material that was analyzed had been drawn on day 63 after the first vaccine or placebo injection. The repertoire was sequenced with immunoSEQ multiplex PCR; TCRdb's copy has only in-frame clones and lacks some. The data hold a few hundred thousand clones, with 80% to 90% observed a single time.

This chain links TRBV6-2 or TRBV6-3 with TRBJ2-4; TRBD2 aligns across 8 bases. Sequenced here: peripheral blood, sampled in a trial of Ad26.COV2.S vaccine versus placebo. This TCR derives from a person aged 18 to 59 who received the Ad26.COV2.S COVID-19 vaccine or a placebo. In DNA form, the CDR3 reads TGTGCCAGCAGTACCCCGGGACTCGGGGGGGACATTCAGTACTTC. Translated, it gives CASSTPGLGGDIQYF.